This T cell receptor (beta chain) is from a study of a mutant IDH1 vaccine in newly diagnosed glioma. Study summary: Radiotherapy alone preceded vaccination by 4-6 weeks; alternatively, vaccination started with temozolomide cycles. Study observations and caveats: Seemingly, pseudoprogression had no relation to changes in the top peripheral T cell clonotypes.

Time point here: week 35, safety follow-up. With topical imiquimod, each dose of the vaccine consisted of 300 ug of mutant IDH1 20-mer peptide. This CDR3 is 15 amino acids long. Trimming stripped 3 bases from V and 4 bases from J, with 13 bases between. Germline CDR1 reads SGDLS; CDR2 reads YYNGEE. Worth noting for this clone: Its cognate antigen is unknown.

Only in-frame clones appear in the TCRdb table, and some are missing; sequencing was by immunoSEQ multiplex PCR. In the table there are roughly 50,000 clones, around 80% of which are singletons. This rearrangement joins TRBV9 to TRBJ1-4, with a possible D match to TRBD1 (5 bases). The material sequenced was PBMCs, taken from a glioma patient whose treatment included an IDH1 peptide vaccine. This sequence was found in a woman younger than 35 with glioma. This CDR3 reads CASSATGLFNEKLFF. CDR3 sequence (DNA): TGTGCCAGCAGCGCGACGGGACTGTTTAATGAAAAACTGTTTTTT.